Shown below are 25 T cell receptor beta chains from a single sample sequenced in a study of OX40 agonist ivuxolimab in advanced cancers. Here immunoSEQ multiplex PCR was the method, and the copy in TCRdb shows in-frame clones only, minus some. In the table there are 90,000 to 100,000 clones, approximately 88% of which are singletons. The starting material was CD4+ or CD8+ T cells sorted from blood, obtained in a trial of the OX40 agonist ivuxolimab. The receptors come from an adult with an advanced solid tumor such as melanoma, head and neck, liver or kidney cancer.

The V call is TRBV10-2, the J call TRBJ1-3; perhaps TRBD1 as D (5 bases). V lost 1 base, J lost 0 bases, and 10 bases lay in between. CDR3 length: 16 amino acids. Per germline, CDR1 WSHSY and CDR2 SAAADI. CDR3 DNA sequence: TGCGCCAGCAGTGAGTGGGGCGGAGCCTCTGGAAACACCATATATTTT. Protein sequence: CASSEWGGASGNTIYF.

This clone has at least ten counts. The V gene is TRBV19, the J gene TRBJ2-3, with D possibly being TRBD1 (6 bases). Germline lookup yields CDR1 LNHDA and CDR2 SQIVND (reference sequence). V lost 3 bases to trimming and J lost 10 bases, with 8 bases between them. The CDR3 covers 11 residues. CDR3 residues: CASSIRTAQYF. The CDR3 nucleotides read TGTGCCAGTAGTATCCGGACAGCGCAGTATTTT.

In DNA form, the CDR3 reads TGTGCCAGCATTCTTAACCGAGACAGGGGTGAAAAACTGTTTTTT. As protein: CASILNRDRGEKLFF. V usage is TRBV6-5 and J usage is TRBJ1-4, with 8 bases identical to TRBD1. Germline values: CDR1 MNHEY, CDR2 SVGAGI. The V and J ends lost 7 bases and 7 bases, in that order; junction bases with no gene match: 11. The CDR3 contains 15 residues.

The rearrangement uses TRBV6-5 and TRBJ1-2; TRBD1 is a possible D gene (6 bases). V lost 0 bases and J 6 bases, leaving 14 bases between the germline ends. The length of the CDR3 is 15 residues. CDR1 is MNHEY and CDR2 is SVGAGI in the germline V gene. The CDR3, as DNA: TGTGCCAGCAGTTACTCATCAGGGGTCGGGGATGGCTACACCTTC. It translates to CASSYSSGVGDGYTF.

The V gene is TRBV7-2, the J gene TRBJ2-2, with 9 bases fitting TRBD1. Germline V CDR1 and CDR2: SGHTA, FQGNSA. The CDR3 runs 14 residues. With 4 bases clipped from V and 7 bases from J, the junction kept 4 bases outside the gene matches. CDR3 nucleotides: TGTGCCAGCAGCTCGGGACAGGGCAACGGGGAGCTGTTTTTT. Protein sequence: CASSSGQGNGELFF.

In this sample, this clone turned up once. V usage is TRBV2 and J usage is TRBJ1-3; unclear D gene. CDR1 is SNHLY, CDR2 FYNNEI, per germline. The V end was cut by 11 bases, the J end by 2 bases, with 25 bases between. This CDR3 region has 17 residues. CDR3 bases: TGTGCCGTTCTTACTACGGGTCCTGGTGGCGCTGGAAACACCATATATTTT. As protein: CAVLTTGPGGAGNTIYF.

This clone appeared once. The chain has TRBV11-1 and TRBJ1-1, with D unresolved. In germline, CDR1 is SGHAT, CDR2 FQDESV (reference sequence). The CDR3 sequence is 13 residues long. Trimming pared 0 bases from V and 3 bases from J, leaving 5 bases between. The CDR3 protein is CASSLAIDTEAFF. DNA for the CDR3: TGTGCCAGCAGCTTAGCGATAGACACTGAAGCTTTCTTT. Combining the CDR3 with reference TRBV11-1 and TRBJ1-1 gives the whole variable domain EAEVAQSPRYKITEKSQAVAFWCDPISGHATLYWYRQILGQGPELLVQFQDESVVDDSQLPKDRFSAERLKGVDSTLKIQPAELGDSAMYLCASSLAIDTEAFFGQGTRLTVV.

The chain links TRBV5-1 to TRBJ2-7; D is perhaps TRBD2 (5 bases). The CDR3 is 15 amino acids. V lost 2 bases, J lost 3 bases, and 15 bases lay in between. Germline V gene data show CDR1 as SGHRS and CDR2 as YFSETQ. CDR3 amino acids: CASSFGGPLHYEQYF. The CDR3 DNA is TGCGCCAGCAGCTTCGGAGGACCCCTCCACTACGAGCAGTACTTC.

This clone was counted once. This rearrangement joins TRBV20-1 to TRBJ1-4, with D uncertain. Trimming removed 6 bases at V and 12 bases at J, with 11 bases between. Germline V gene lookup returns CDR1 DFQATT and CDR2 SNEGSKA (reference sequence). There are 10 residues in the CDR3. CDR3 sequence: CSARSGELFF. In nucleotides, the CDR3 is TGCAGTGCACGTAGTGGGGAACTGTTTTTT.

The J gene is TRBJ1-3, the V gene TRBV14; possibly TRBD1 for D (5 bases). Trimming left V 4 bases short and J 4 bases short, with 23 bases between. CDR3 length: 18 residues. Germline-derived CDR1 and CDR2 are SGHDN and FVKESK. In DNA, the CDR3 is TGTGCCAGCAGCCGGAGGGGAAGGACTGACTTAGGGGGAAACACCATATATTTT. Protein product: CASSRRGRTDLGGNTIYF. Full variable domain (remainder filled in from reference TRBV14 and TRBJ1-3): EAGVTQFPSHSVIEKGQTVTLRCDPISGHDNLYWYRRVMGKEIKFLLHFVKESKQDESGMPNNRFLAERTGGTYSTLKVQPAELEDSGVYFCASSRRGRTDLGGNTIYFGEGSWLTVV.

The J gene is TRBJ2-7, the V gene TRBV23-1, with TRBD1 as a possible D gene (6 bases). TRBV23-1 is an open reading frame, and its role is uncertain. V was cut by 3 bases and J by 5 bases, with 17 bases left in between. The CDR3 has 15 residues. CDR3 sequence reads: CASSHRTAVVHEQYF. CDR3 nucleotide sequence: TGCGCCAGCAGTCATAGGACAGCCGTTGTCCACGAGCAGTACTTC.

This chain uses TRBV6-1 with TRBJ2-2; 8 bases are shared with TRBD1. Trimming removed 7 bases from V and 7 bases from J; junction bases left unmatched: 11. Germline assignment: CDR1 MNHNS and CDR2 SASEGT. This CDR3 is built from 15 residues. This CDR3 reads CASNPRAGGIGELFF. Written as DNA, the CDR3 is TGTGCCAGCAACCCTAGGGCAGGGGGCATCGGGGAGCTGTTTTTT.

The chain recombines TRBV4-1 with TRBJ2-2; 9 bases are a match to TRBD2. The V and J ends lost 3 bases and 8 bases, in that order; junction bases with no gene match: 16. The CDR3 is 18 residues long. Germline V lookup: CDR1 MGHRA, CDR2 YSYEKL. DNA of the CDR3: TGCGCCAGCAGCCATCCTGGGAGGCGCGGGGGGGCAGGTGGGGAGCTGTTTTTT. This codes for CASSHPGRRGGAGGELFF.

The chain joins TRBV11-2 to TRBJ2-1, with TRBD2 as a possible D gene (5 bases). The CDR3 length is 13 residues. Germline-derived CDR1 and CDR2 are SGHAT and FQNNGV. Trimming shortened V by 5 bases and J by 6 bases, and 11 bases separated the two germline ends. DNA for the CDR3: TGTGCCAGCAGCCCCGGACTCCGCAATGAGCAGTTCTTC. Translated, it gives CASSPGLRNEQFF.

This chain links TRBV9 with TRBJ1-1, with D possibly TRBD1 on 5 matching bases. Germline lookup yields CDR1 SGDLS and CDR2 YYNGEE. This CDR3 is 13 amino acids long. Trimming took 4 bases from V and 6 from J, leaving 13 bases between them. The CDR3 protein is CASSQVVGAEAFF. CDR3 DNA: TGTGCCAGCAGCCAAGTAGTGGGGGCTGAAGCTTTCTTT.

The chain is built from TRBV2 and TRBJ1-3, with TRBD1 matching 8 bases. V dropped 7 bases and J dropped 6; count of bases not matched to a gene: 8. The CDR3 spans 14 residues. In germline, CDR1 is SNHLY, CDR2 FYNNEI. CDR3 nucleotides: TGTGCCAGCATCCGGGACAGGTCACAAAACACCATATATTTT. Translating it yields CASIRDRSQNTIYF.

The chain recombines TRBV7-2 with TRBJ2-2; 10 bases are a match to TRBD2. V shed 6 bases, J shed 2 bases, and the junction held 6 bases outside the gene matches. The CDR3 totals 16 residues. Germline V CDR1 and CDR2: SGHTA, FQGNSA. CDR3 sequence: CASRQTSGANTGELFF. The CDR3 DNA reads TGTGCCAGCAGACAAACTAGCGGGGCCAACACCGGGGAGCTGTTTTTT.

The V call is TRBV14, the J call TRBJ2-3; D is uncertain. The germline CDR1 and CDR2 sequences are SGHDN and FVKESK. With 3 bases removed from V and 3 bases from J, the gap between germline ends came to 7 bases. The CDR3 sequence is 13 residues long. CDR3 bases: TGTGCCAGCAGCCATCTGGATACAGATACGCAGTATTTT. Amino acid sequence: CASSHLDTDTQYF.

The chain carries TRBV14 and TRBJ1-2, with 7 positions matching TRBD1. Germline V gene sequence: CDR1 SGHDN, CDR2 FVKESK. This CDR3 contains 15 residues. V lost 0 bases and J lost 1; bases outside the gene matches: 2. CDR3 loop: CASSQEGQINYGYTF. The CDR3, as DNA: TGTGCCAGCAGCCAAGAGGGACAGATTAACTATGGCTACACCTTC.

This chain connects TRBV11-3 to TRBJ2-7, with 9 bases fitting TRBD1. Per the germline V gene, CDR1 is SGHNT and CDR2 is YENEEA. With 5 bases clipped from V and 0 bases from J, the junction kept 11 bases outside the gene matches. The CDR3 is 17 amino acids. The CDR3 here is CASSRLQGAPTSYEQYF. As DNA, the CDR3 is TGTGCCAGCAGCCGATTACAGGGGGCCCCAACCTCCTACGAGCAGTACTTC. Supplemented by reference TRBV11-3 and TRBJ2-7, the full variable domain reads EAGVVQSPRYKIIEKKQPVAFWCNPISGHNTLYWYLQNLGQGPELLIRYENEEAVDDSQLPKDRFSAERLKGVDSTLKIQPAELGDSAVYLCASSRLQGAPTSYEQYFGPGTRLTVT.

The gene calls are TRBV28 and TRBJ2-7; D unresolved. The CDR3 is 12 residues long. Trimming took off 2 bases at V and 4 bases at J, with 6 bases between the two ends. Germline-derived CDR1 and CDR2 are MDHEN and SYDVKM. For the CDR3, the DNA is TGTGCCAGCAGTTTAGGATGGTACGAGCAGTACTTC. It encodes CASSLGWYEQYF.

This clone came up once. This specimen includes other DNA sequences encoding the same CDR3. This sequence joins TRBV19 and TRBJ2-5; 7 nucleotides agree with TRBD1. J gave up 5 bases and V 3 bases, and 3 bases lay outside the gene matches. CDR1 and CDR2 (germline): LNHDA, SQIVND (reference sequence). The length of the CDR3 is 13 residues. CDR3 nucleotide sequence: TGTGCCAGTAGTATCACAGGGGTTGAGACCCAGTACTTC. Translation: CASSITGVETQYF.

V usage is TRBV4-1 and J usage is TRBJ1-3; D gene uncertain. This CDR3 contains 11 residues. V gave up 0 bases and J gave up 11 bases, with 5 bases separating them. Germline CDR1 MGHRA, CDR2 YSYEKL. The chain's CDR3 is CASSQEGPIYF. The CDR3 DNA reads as TGCGCCAGCAGCCAAGAGGGCCCCATATATTTT.

This chain joins TRBV19 and TRBJ2-1; 12 bases align to TRBD1. CDR3 length: 16 residues. In germline, CDR1 is LNHDA, CDR2 SQIVND (reference sequence). Trimming at V came to 2 bases and at J to 8 bases, leaving 7 bases not matched to a gene. CDR3 nucleotides: TGTGCCAGTAGTATATGGGGGACAGGGGGCGCGGATGAGCAGTTCTTC. Its translation is CASSIWGTGGADEQFF.

V usage is TRBV29-1 and J usage is TRBJ1-1; tentative D call: TRBD1 (5 bases). Germline CDR1 is SQVTM and CDR2 is ANQGSEA. V lost 7 bases, J lost 6 bases, and 15 bases lay in between. CDR3 length: 12 amino acids. The CDR3 sequence: CSALAGGSEAFF. The CDR3 bases are TGCAGCGCTTTAGCTGGGGGGTCTGAAGCTTTCTTT.